This TCR beta chain emerged from a study of blood T cell repertoires in COVID-19. Overall study: T cells, B-cell-depleted T cells, or PBMCs provided the cDNA or gDNA that served as material.

This clone turned up a few times. Data came from immunoSEQ multiplex PCR; TCRdb stores just in-frame clones and leaves some out. Of tens of thousands of clones in the sample, roughly 86% are singletons; the top ten hold about 0.93%. Trimming left V 10 bases short and J 0 bases short, with 15 bases between. The CDR3 contains 14 residues. Germline V gives CDR1 SEHNR, CDR2 FQNEAQ (reference sequence). The sequence was collected from a man in his sixties or seventies with acute or convalescent COVID-19. The material sequenced was peripheral blood. This rearrangement joins TRBV7-9 to TRBJ1-1; D is perhaps TRBD1 (6 bases). The CDR3 nucleotides read TGTGCCACCTCACAGGGCCTTTTGAACACTGAAGCTTTCTTT. As protein: CATSQGLLNTEAFF.